This T cell receptor beta chain emerged from a study of CD8 T cells in Susac syndrome. Concerning this clonotype: One junction end disagrees with the germline gene, perhaps due to a read error.

Reverse transcription used roughly 0.5 to 1 ug RNA and random hexamers. Amplification of the TCR beta CDR3 was carried out by immunoSEQ multiplex PCR, which spanned a total of 54 Vbeta and 13 Jbeta segments. TCRdb reprocessed the immunoSEQ multiplex PCR reads via MiXCR and lists one record per CDR3 protein. This sample yields some 150,000 distinct CDR3 sequences, of which approximately 95% are seen a single time; over 0.07% belongs to the top ten. Sequencing of TCR beta covered CD8+ and CD4+ T cells obtained from blood. The TCR originated in a human donor in good health. Sequenced material: CD4+ T cells from PBMCs.

CDR3 sequence: CASSGSISDTQYF. The CDR3 DNA reads as TGTGCTAGCAGCGGGTCTATATCAGATACGCAGTATTTT. V usage is TRBV7-7 and J usage is TRBJ2-3; TRBD2 might be the D (6 bases). CDR3 length equals 13 residues. Germline V lookup: CDR1 SSHAT, CDR2 FNYEAQ (reference sequence).